A single sample gave rise to the 20 T cell receptor beta chains below, sequenced in a study of T cells in tumors after PD-1 blockade. Profiled with immunoSEQ multiplex PCR; TCRdb holds only in-frame clones, not every one. The table records around 5,000 clones, around 70% of them present only once. The specimen was tumor tissue, collected before anti-PD-1 treatment. The source of these receptors is a human donor with cutaneous squamous cell carcinoma.

The V call is TRBV12-5, the J call TRBJ1-2, with D perhaps matching TRBD1 (6 bases). The V end lost 3 bases, the J end lost 8 bases, and 16 bases lay between the germline ends. Germline-derived CDR1 and CDR2 are LGHNT and FRNRAP. The CDR3 extends over 14 amino acids. The CDR3 here is CASGFQGIKGGYTF. In DNA form, the CDR3 reads TGTGCTAGTGGTTTTCAGGGGATTAAAGGGGGCTACACCTTC.

This clone is deemed medium-sized (0.01 to 0.1%). The chain joins TRBV27 to TRBJ2-7, with 9 bases lining up with TRBD1. The CDR3 spans 16 residues. Germline lookup yields CDR1 MNHEY and CDR2 SMNVEV (reference sequence). The V gene end was trimmed by 0 bases and the J gene end by 4 bases; junction bases not matched to a gene: 7. CDR3 protein: CASSLSRQGEGYEQYF. Here the CDR3 DNA reads TGTGCCAGCAGTTTATCGCGACAGGGGGAGGGTTACGAGCAGTACTTC.

The gene calls are TRBV5-5 and TRBJ2-3; D not resolved. The CDR3 runs 15 residues. From germline, CDR1 is SGHKS and CDR2 YYEKEE (reference sequence). The V end lost 0 bases, the J end lost 0 bases, and 8 bases lay between the germline ends. CDR3 in DNA: TGTGCCAGCAGCTTGGACTGGGTGAGCACAGATACGCAGTATTTT. Amino acid sequence: CASSLDWVSTDTQYF.

The rearrangement links TRBV3-1 (or the pseudogene TRBV3-2) to TRBJ2-2; no clear D gene. In germline, CDR1 is LGHDT, CDR2 YNNKEL (reference sequence). This CDR3 has 15 amino acids. V was cut by 1 base and J by 0 bases, with 6 bases left in between. The CDR3 is CASSQGRANTGELFF. DNA of the CDR3: TGTGCCAGCAGCCAAGGTCGGGCGAACACCGGGGAGCTGTTTTTT.

The rearrangement links TRBV13 to TRBJ2-7, with unresolved D. The germline V gene has CDR1 PRHDT and CDR2 FYEKMQ (reference sequence). The CDR3 extends over 12 amino acids. Trimming took off 4 bases at V and 2 bases at J, with 6 bases between the two ends. The CDR3 loop reads CASSSRTYEQYF. DNA for the CDR3: TGTGCCAGCAGCTCTAGAACCTACGAGCAGTACTTC.

This clone is medium-sized in the sample. The V call is TRBV6-1, the J call TRBJ1-6; 8 bases are shared with TRBD1. V lost 4 bases, J lost 15 bases, and 17 bases stayed unmatched. Germline V CDR1 and CDR2: MNHNS, SASEGT. The CDR3 sequence is 16 residues long. The CDR3 DNA follows: TGTGCCAGCAGTGCCCCGACAGGGGCCTCTTTGGGACTCCTCCACTTT. Residues: CASSAPTGASLGLLHF.

The gene calls are TRBV3-1 (or the pseudogene TRBV3-2) and TRBJ1-5; D ambiguous. The CDR3 sequence is 13 residues long. Deletions cut 3 bases from V and 5 bases from J, with 8 bases between. From germline, CDR1 is LGHDT and CDR2 YNNKEL (reference sequence). The CDR3 spells CASSQGVDQPQHF. The CDR3 region has the DNA TGTGCCAGCAGCCAGGGTGTGGATCAGCCCCAGCATTTT.

The genes are TRBV15 and TRBJ2-3; 8 bases align to TRBD2. This CDR3 contains 14 residues. Germline V CDR1 and CDR2: LNHNV, YYDKDF (reference sequence). V trimming: 5 bases; J trimming: 6 bases; junction bases outside the gene matches: 7. The CDR3 is CATSRGGTGDTQYF. The CDR3 bases are TGTGCCACCAGCCGGGGGGGGACTGGGGATACGCAGTATTTT.

The V and J genes are TRBV11-2 and TRBJ1-2; D call uncertain. This CDR3 contains 12 residues. CDR1 is SGHAT and CDR2 is FQNNGV in the germline V gene. The V gene lost 3 bases and the J gene lost 8 bases, with 10 bases spanning the gap. The CDR3 is CASSLDWEGYTF. The CDR3 DNA reads as TGTGCCAGCAGCTTGGACTGGGAAGGCTACACCTTC.

The gene calls are TRBV10-2 and TRBJ1-5, with TRBD1 matching 8 bases. This CDR3 has 13 residues. Germline V gene data show CDR1 as WSHSY and CDR2 as SAAADI. With 10 bases clipped from V and 6 bases from J, the junction kept 8 bases outside the gene matches. In nucleotides, the CDR3 is TGCGCCACCACGACAGGGGCTCTTCAGCCCCAGCATTTT. Protein: CATTTGALQPQHF.

V usage is TRBV29-1 and J usage is TRBJ2-1; D is ambiguous. CDR1 and CDR2 (germline): SQVTM, ANQGSEA. The V gene lost 7 bases and the J gene lost 5 bases, with 15 bases spanning the gap. This CDR3 comprises 13 residues. The CDR3 DNA follows: TGCAGCGGACTTAGCCGGGTGAACAATGAGCAGTTCTTC. Protein product: CSGLSRVNNEQFF.

The CDR3 region is CASRRFGQPQHF. The DNA for the CDR3 is TGTGCCAGCAGACGGTTTGGCCAGCCCCAGCATTTT. This chain joins TRBV6-5 and TRBJ1-5; D uncertain. CDR1 is MNHEY and CDR2 is SVGAGI in the germline V gene. V lost 6 bases to trimming and J lost 7 bases, with 10 bases between them. This CDR3 spans 12 amino acids.

The chain has TRBV27 and TRBJ1-4, with D hard to call. Deletions cut 6 bases from V and 4 bases from J, with 15 bases between. The CDR3 runs 15 residues. Germline CDR1 is MNHEY and CDR2 is SMNVEV (reference sequence). The CDR3 protein is CASSKRPIFNEKLFF. In DNA form, the CDR3 reads TGTGCCAGCAGCAAGCGACCGATATTTAATGAAAAACTGTTTTTT.

The chain combines TRBV5-1 with TRBJ1-5, with D possibly being TRBD1 (6 bases). V was clipped by 2 bases and J by 9 bases, with 21 bases between them. Germline values: CDR1 SGHRS, CDR2 YFSETQ. The length of the CDR3 is 16 residues. The DNA for the CDR3 is TGCGCCAGCAGCTTCGGACCGTCGGGACAAGGGGGGCCCCAGCATTTT. Its protein product is CASSFGPSGQGGPQHF.

This clone was seen only a few times. The chain links TRBV7-9 to TRBJ2-7; D may be TRBD2 (5 bases). The germline gives CDR1 SEHNR, CDR2 FQNEAQ (reference sequence). The CDR3 is 13 residues long. V was cut by 4 bases and J by 3 bases, with 10 bases left in between. CDR3 nucleotide sequence: TGTGCCAGCAGCTCCCGGGATCGCTACGAGCAGTACTTC. Its protein is CASSSRDRYEQYF.

The chain is built from TRBV5-4 and TRBJ2-7; 12 bases fit TRBD2. The V gene's germline CDR1 is SGHNT and CDR2 YYREEE (reference sequence). Trimming at V came to 3 bases and at J to 2 bases, leaving 6 bases not matched to a gene. This CDR3 is built from 16 residues. CDR3 DNA sequence: TGTGCCAGCAGCTCTGCTAGCGGGGGGGGAACCTACGAGCAGTACTTC. Its translation is CASSSASGGGTYEQYF.

This clone was seen more than once but under ten times. This sequence joins TRBV7-8 and TRBJ1-4, with D tentatively TRBD1 (6 bases). Deletions cut 5 bases from V and 1 base from J, with 11 bases between. Looked up from germline, CDR1 is SGHVS and CDR2 is FQNEAQ. The CDR3 is 15 amino acids. Here the CDR3 DNA reads TGTGCCAGCAGCCCGACCAGGGGAACTAATGAAAAACTGTTTTTT. Protein: CASSPTRGTNEKLFF.

The chain recombines TRBV7-9 with TRBJ1-4, with D hard to call. The length of the CDR3 is 13 residues. The ends were cut back, 6 bases at V and 4 bases at J, with 9 bases in the middle. Germline V gene lookup returns CDR1 SEHNR and CDR2 FQNEAQ (reference sequence). The CDR3 loop reads CASRIGSNEKLFF. Here the CDR3 DNA reads TGTGCCAGCAGGATCGGGAGTAATGAAAAACTGTTTTTT.

The chain recombines TRBV29-1 with TRBJ1-2; 8 positions match TRBD1. Germline V CDR1 and CDR2: SQVTM, ANQGSEA. This CDR3 is built from 11 residues. V lost 4 bases and J lost 8; bases outside the gene matches: 3. CDR3: CSVGQGAGYTF. CDR3 in DNA: TGCAGCGTTGGGCAGGGGGCGGGCTACACCTTC.

The rearrangement joins TRBV6-1 to TRBJ2-3; D not certain. The CDR3 totals 13 residues. The V gene's germline CDR1 is MNHNS and CDR2 SASEGT. Between the trimmed V and J ends, which lost 2 bases and 7 bases, there was a span of 10 bases. CDR3 DNA: TGTGCCAGCAGTGAATTAGCAGGCTATACGCAGTATTTT. This translates into CASSELAGYTQYF.